This T cell receptor (beta chain) derives from a study of molecular identifiers for immune sequencing clone quantification. CDR3 length: 12 residues. Germline lookup yields CDR1 GTSNPN and CDR2 SVGIG (reference sequence). V lost 5 bases and J 7 bases, leaving 14 bases between the germline ends. This clonotype has a single count. This sequence may be a read error, since a much larger clone differs from it by one base. Given the absence of the conserved phenylalanine or tryptophan at the CDR3 end, a read error is likely. TCRdb used MiXCR to reprocess the PCR reads, holding one entry per CDR3 protein. The profile shows some 680,000 distinct CDR3 sequences, roughly 23% of them singletons.

The receptor comes from a human donor in good health. Some libraries in this study had Jurkat cell RNA spiked in. The sequenced material came from naive CD8+ T cells from blood, with Jurkat cell RNA spiked in. The subset here: FACS-sorted CD8+CD4-CCR7+CD45RA+ naive T cells. The V call is TRBV30, the J call TRBJ1-1, with TRBD1 as a possible D gene (5 bases). This CDR3 reads CAWGDQRDEAFI. CDR3 in DNA: TGTGCCTGGGGGGACCAGCGAGATGAAGCTTTCATT.